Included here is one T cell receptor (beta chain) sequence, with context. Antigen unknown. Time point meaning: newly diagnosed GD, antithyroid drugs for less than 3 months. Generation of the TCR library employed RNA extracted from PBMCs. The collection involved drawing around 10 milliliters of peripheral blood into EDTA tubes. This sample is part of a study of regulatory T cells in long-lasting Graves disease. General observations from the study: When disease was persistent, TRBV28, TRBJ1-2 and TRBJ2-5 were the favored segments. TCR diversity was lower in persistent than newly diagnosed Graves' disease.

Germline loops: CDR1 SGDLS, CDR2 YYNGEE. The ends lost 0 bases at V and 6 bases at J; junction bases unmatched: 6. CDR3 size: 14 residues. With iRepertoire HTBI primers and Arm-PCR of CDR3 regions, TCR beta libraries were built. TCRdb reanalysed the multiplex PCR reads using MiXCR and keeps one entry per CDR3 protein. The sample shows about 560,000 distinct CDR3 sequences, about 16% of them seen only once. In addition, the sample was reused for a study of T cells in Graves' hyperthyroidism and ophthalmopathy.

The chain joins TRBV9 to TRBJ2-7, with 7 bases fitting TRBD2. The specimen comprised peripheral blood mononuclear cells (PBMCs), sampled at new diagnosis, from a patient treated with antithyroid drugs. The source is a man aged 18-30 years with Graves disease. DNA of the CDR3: TGTGCCAGCAGCGTAGTTGAGGGAGGGTCCGAGCAGTACTTC. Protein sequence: CASSVVEGGSEQYF.